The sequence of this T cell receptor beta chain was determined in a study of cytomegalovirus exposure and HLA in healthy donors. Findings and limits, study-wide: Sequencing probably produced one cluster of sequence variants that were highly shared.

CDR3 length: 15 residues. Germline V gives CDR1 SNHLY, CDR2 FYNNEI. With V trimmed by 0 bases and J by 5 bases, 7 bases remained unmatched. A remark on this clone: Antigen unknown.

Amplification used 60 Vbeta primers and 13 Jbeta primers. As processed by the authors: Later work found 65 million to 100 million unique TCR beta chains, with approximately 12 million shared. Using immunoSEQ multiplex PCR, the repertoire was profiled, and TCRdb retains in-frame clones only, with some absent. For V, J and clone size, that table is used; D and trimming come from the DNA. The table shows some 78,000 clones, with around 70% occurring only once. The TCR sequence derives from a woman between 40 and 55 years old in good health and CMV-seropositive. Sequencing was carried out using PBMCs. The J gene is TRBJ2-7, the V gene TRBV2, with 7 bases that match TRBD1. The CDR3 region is CASSEAGRGKNEQYF. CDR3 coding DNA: TGTGCCAGCAGTGAAGCTGGCAGGGGGAAAAACGAGCAGTACTTC. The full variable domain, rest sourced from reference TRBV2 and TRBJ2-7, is EPEVTQTPSHQVTQMGQEVILRCVPISNHLYFYWYRQILGQKVEFLVSFYNNEISEKSEIFDDQFSVERPDGSNFTLKIRSTKLEDSAMYFCASSEAGRGKNEQYFGPGTRLTVT.